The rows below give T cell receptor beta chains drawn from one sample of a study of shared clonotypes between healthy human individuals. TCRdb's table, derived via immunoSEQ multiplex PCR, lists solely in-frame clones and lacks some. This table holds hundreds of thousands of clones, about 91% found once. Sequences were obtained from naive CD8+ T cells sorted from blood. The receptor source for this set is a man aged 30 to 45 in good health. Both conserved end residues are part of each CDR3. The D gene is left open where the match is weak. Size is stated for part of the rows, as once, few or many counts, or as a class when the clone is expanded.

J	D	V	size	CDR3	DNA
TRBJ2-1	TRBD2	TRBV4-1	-	CASSQIAGGPDNEQFF	TGCGCCAGCAGCCAGATAGCGGGAGGGCCAGACAATGAGCAGTTCTTC
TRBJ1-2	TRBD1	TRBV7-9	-	CASSPPPGQGYGYTF	TGTGCCAGCAGCCCACCTCCGGGACAGGGCTATGGCTACACCTTC
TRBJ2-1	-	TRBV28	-	CASSLLVEGWNEQFF	TGTGCCAGCAGTTTATTAGTGGAGGGGTGGAATGAGCAGTTCTTC
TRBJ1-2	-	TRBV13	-	CASSLGALGYTF	TGTGCCAGCAGCTTAGGTGCCCTGGGCTACACCTTC
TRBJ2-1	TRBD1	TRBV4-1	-	CASSAYPGQRYNEQFF	TGCGCCAGCAGCGCCTATCCGGGACAGAGATACAATGAGCAGTTCTTC
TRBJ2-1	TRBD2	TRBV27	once	CASSLSASGINEQFF	TGTGCCAGCAGTTTAAGTGCTAGCGGGATCAATGAGCAGTTCTTC
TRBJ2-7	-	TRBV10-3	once	CAISEYKGYEQYF	TGTGCCATCAGTGAGTACAAGGGCTACGAGCAGTACTTC
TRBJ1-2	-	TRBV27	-	CASSLQGSYGYTF	TGTGCCAGCAGTTTACAGGGGAGCTATGGCTACACCTTC
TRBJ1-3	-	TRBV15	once	CATSRDADAGNTIYF	TGTGCCACCAGCAGAGATGCGGATGCTGGAAACACCATATATTTT
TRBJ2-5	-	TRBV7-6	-	CASTRAEETQYF	TGTGCCAGCACGAGGGCTGAGGAGACCCAGTACTTC
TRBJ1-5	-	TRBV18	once	CASSLKGAYSNQPQHF	TGTGCCAGCTCACTCAAAGGAGCCTATAGCAATCAGCCCCAGCATTTT
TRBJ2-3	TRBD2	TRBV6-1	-	CASSEPPGLAGIDTQYF	TGTGCCAGCAGTGAACCCCCGGGACTAGCGGGAATCGATACGCAGTATTTT
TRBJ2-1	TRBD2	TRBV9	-	CASSLGEGLRNEQFF	TGTGCCAGCAGCCTAGGGGAGGGTCTTCGGAATGAGCAGTTCTTC
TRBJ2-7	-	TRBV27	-	CASKTGAEQYF	TGTGCCAGCAAGACAGGCGCCGAGCAGTACTTC
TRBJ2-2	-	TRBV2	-	CASSADDTGELFF	TGTGCCAGCAGTGCAGATGACACCGGGGAGCTGTTTTTT
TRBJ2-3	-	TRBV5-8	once	CASSLGTTVTDTQYF	TGTGCCAGCAGCTTAGGGACCACCGTCACAGATACGCAGTATTTT
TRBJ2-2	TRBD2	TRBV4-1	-	CASSQEPAGDTGELFF	TGCGCCAGCAGCCAAGAACCAGCGGGAGACACCGGGGAGCTGTTTTTT
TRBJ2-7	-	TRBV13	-	CASSLGGIYEQYF	TGTGCCAGCAGCTTGGGGGGCATCTACGAGCAGTACTTC
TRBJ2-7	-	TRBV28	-	CASSSKLSSYEQYF	TGTGCCAGCAGTTCCAAACTTAGCTCCTACGAGCAGTACTTC
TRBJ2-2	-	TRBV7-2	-	CASSAVTLGELFF	TGTGCCAGCAGCGCGGTGACCCTCGGGGAGCTGTTTTTT
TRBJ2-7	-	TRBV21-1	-	CASSKVTSGGSYEQYF	TGTGCCAGCAGCAAAGTGACCAGCGGAGGCTCCTACGAGCAGTACTTC
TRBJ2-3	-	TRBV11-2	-	CASSLGAQGHDTQYF	TGTGCCAGCAGCTTAGGCGCCCAGGGCCACGATACGCAGTATTTT
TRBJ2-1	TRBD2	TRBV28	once	CASSPGTSGRSEQFF	TGTGCCAGCAGTCCCGGGACTAGCGGGAGAAGTGAGCAGTTCTTC
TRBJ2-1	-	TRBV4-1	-	CASSRQLTPLSESGHNEQFF	TGCGCCAGCAGCCGACAACTTACCCCTCTTAGCGAGTCGGGCCACAATGAGCAGTTCTTC